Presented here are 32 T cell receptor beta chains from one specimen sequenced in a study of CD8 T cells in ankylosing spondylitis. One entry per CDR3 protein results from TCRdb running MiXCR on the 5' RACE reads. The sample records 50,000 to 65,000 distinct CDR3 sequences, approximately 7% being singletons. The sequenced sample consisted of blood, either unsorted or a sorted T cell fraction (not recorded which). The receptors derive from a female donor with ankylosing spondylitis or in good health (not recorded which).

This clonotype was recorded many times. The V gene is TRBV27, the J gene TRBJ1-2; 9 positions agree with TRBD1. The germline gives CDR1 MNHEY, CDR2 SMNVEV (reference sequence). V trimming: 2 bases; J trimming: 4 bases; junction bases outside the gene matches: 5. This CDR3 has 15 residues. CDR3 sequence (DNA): TGTGCCAGCAGTTTAAGGACAGGGGTTACCTATGGCTACACCTTC. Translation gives CASSLRTGVTYGYTF.

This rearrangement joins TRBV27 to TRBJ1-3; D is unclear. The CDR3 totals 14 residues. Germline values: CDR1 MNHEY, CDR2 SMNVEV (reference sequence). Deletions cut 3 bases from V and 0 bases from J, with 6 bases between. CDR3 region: CASSLKPSGNTIYF. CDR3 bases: TGTGCCAGCAGTTTGAAGCCCTCTGGAAACACCATATATTTT.

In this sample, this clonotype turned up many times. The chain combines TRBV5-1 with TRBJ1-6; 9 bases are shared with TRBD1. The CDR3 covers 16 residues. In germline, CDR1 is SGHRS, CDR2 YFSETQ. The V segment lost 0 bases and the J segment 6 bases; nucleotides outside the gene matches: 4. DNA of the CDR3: TGCGCCAGCAGCTTGGAACCGGGACAGGGTAATTCACCCCTCCACTTT. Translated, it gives CASSLEPGQGNSPLHF.

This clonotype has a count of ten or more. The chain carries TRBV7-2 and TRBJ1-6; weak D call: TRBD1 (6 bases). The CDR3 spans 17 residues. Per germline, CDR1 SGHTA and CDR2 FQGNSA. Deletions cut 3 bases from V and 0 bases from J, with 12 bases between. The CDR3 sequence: CASSFPRGSSYNSPLHF. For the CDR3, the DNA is TGTGCCAGCAGCTTCCCCAGGGGAAGCTCCTATAATTCACCCCTCCACTTT.

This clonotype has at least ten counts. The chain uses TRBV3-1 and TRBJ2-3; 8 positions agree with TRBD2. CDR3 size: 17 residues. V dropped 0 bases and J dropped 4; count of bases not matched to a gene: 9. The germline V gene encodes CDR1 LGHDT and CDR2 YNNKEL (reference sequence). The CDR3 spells CASSQETAGEPPDTQYF. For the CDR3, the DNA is TGTGCCAGCAGCCAAGAAACAGCGGGGGAGCCCCCAGATACGCAGTATTTT.

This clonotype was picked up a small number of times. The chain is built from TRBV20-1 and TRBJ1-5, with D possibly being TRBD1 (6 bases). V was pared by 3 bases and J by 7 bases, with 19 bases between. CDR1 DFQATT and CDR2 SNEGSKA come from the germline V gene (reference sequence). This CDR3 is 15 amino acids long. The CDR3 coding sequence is TGCAGTGCTAGGGCCGTACAGGGTTCGAGGCAGCCCCAGCATTTT. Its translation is CSARAVQGSRQPQHF.

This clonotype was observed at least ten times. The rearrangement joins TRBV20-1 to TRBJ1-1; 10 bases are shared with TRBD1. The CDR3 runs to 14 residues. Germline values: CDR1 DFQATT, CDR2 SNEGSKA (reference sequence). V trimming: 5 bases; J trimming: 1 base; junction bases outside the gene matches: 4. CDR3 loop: CSASRDRGNTEAFF. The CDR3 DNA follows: TGCAGTGCTTCCCGGGACAGGGGGAACACTGAAGCTTTCTTT.

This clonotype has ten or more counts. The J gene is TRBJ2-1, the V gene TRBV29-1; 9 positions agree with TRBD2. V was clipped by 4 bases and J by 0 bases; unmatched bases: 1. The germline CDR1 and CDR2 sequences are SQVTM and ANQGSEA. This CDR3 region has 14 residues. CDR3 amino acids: CSVGRGGSYNEQFF. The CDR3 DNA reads TGCAGCGTTGGGCGGGGGGGCTCCTACAATGAGCAGTTCTTC.

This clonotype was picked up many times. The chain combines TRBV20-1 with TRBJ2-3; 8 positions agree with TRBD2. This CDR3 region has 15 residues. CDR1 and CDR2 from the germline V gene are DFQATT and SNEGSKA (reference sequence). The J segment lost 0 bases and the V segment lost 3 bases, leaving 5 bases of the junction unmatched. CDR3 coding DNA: TGCAGTGCTAGCGGGGGACTAGAAAGCACAGATACGCAGTATTTT. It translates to CSASGGLESTDTQYF.

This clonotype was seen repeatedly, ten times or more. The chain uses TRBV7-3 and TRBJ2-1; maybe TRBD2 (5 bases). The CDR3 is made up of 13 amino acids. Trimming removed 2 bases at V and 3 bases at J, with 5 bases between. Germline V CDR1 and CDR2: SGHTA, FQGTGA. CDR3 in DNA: TGTGCCAGCAGCTTAGGACTCTACAATGAGCAGTTCTTC. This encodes CASSLGLYNEQFF.

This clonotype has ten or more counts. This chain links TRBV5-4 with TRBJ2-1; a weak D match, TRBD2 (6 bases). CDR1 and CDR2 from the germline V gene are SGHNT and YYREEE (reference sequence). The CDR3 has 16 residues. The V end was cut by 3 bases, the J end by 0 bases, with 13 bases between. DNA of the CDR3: TGTGCCAGCAGCTCTAGCGTTGCCCTCTCCTACAATGAGCAGTTCTTC. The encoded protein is CASSSSVALSYNEQFF.

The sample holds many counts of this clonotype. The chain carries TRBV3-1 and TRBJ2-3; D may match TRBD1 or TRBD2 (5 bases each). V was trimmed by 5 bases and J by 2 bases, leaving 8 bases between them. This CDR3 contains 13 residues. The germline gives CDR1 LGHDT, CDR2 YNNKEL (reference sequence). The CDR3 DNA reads TGTGCCAGCAGCAAGGGGACCACAGATACGCAGTATTTT. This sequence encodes CASSKGTTDTQYF.

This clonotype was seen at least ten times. The CDR3 sequence is CASSSSYGETQYF. CDR3 bases: TGTGCCAGCAGCTCCTCCTACGGGGAGACCCAGTACTTC. The gene calls are TRBV13 and TRBJ2-5; D not resolved. Deletions cut 4 bases from V and 5 bases from J, with 11 bases between. This CDR3 contains 13 residues. Germline assignment: CDR1 PRHDT and CDR2 FYEKMQ (reference sequence).

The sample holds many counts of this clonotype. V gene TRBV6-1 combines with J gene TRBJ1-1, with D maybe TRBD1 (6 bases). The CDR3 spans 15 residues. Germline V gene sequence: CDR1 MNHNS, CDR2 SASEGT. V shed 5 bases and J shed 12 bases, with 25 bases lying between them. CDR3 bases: TGTGCCAGCAGTCCTCCTTTAGGGACACCCTCGATGTCTTTCTTT. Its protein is CASSPPLGTPSMSFF.

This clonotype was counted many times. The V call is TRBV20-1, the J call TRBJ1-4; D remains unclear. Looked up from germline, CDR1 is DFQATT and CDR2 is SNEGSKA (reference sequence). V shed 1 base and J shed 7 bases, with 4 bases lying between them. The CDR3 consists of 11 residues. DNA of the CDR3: TGCAGTGCTAGAGCTCTTGAAAAACTGTTTTTT. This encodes CSARALEKLFF.

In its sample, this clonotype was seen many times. The chain's CDR3 is CASTPDRGEDTQYF. For the CDR3, the DNA is TGCGCCAGCACCCCGGACAGGGGTGAAGATACGCAGTATTTT. The rearrangement uses TRBV5-1 and TRBJ2-3, with 9 bases aligning to TRBD1. Germline V gene lookup returns CDR1 SGHRS and CDR2 YFSETQ. The V segment lost 6 bases and the J segment 5 bases; nucleotides outside the gene matches: 7. The CDR3 covers 14 residues.

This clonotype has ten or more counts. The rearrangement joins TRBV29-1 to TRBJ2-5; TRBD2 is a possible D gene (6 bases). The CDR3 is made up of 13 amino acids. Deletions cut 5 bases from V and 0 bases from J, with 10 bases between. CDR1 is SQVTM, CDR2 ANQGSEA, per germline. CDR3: CSVLEGNQETQYF. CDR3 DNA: TGCAGCGTTTTGGAGGGGAACCAAGAGACCCAGTACTTC.

This chain's CDR3 is CAWSRDRGTEAFF. CDR3 bases: TGTGCCTGGTCCCGGGACAGGGGAACTGAAGCTTTCTTT. The chain joins TRBV30 to TRBJ1-1; the match to TRBD1 covers 10 bases. V lost 5 bases and J lost 5; bases outside the gene matches: 5. Germline CDR1 is GTSNPN and CDR2 is SVGIG (reference sequence). There are 13 residues in the CDR3.

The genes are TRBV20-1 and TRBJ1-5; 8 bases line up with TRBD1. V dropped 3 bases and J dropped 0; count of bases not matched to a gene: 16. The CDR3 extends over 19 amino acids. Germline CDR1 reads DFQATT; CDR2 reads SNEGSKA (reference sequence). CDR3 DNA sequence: TGCAGTGCTAGCTTCCCCGGGACAGGAGGTCTTAATAGCAATCAGCCCCAGCATTTT. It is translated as CSASFPGTGGLNSNQPQHF.

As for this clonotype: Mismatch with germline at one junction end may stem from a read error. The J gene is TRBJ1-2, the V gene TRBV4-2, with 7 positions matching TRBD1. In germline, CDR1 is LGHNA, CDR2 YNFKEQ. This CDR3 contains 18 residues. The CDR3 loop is CAISRGHQGVGIENGYTF. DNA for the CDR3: TGTGCCATCAGCCGCGGGCACCAGGGGGTAGGCATAGAAAATGGCTACACCTTC.

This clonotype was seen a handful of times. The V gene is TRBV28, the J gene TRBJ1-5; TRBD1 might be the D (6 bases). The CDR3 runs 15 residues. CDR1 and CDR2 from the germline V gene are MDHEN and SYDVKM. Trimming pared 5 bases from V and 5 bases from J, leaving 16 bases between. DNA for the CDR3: TGTGCCAGCAGTGAGAGTGGGGGCCTCCATCAGCCCCAGCATTTT. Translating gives CASSESGGLHQPQHF.

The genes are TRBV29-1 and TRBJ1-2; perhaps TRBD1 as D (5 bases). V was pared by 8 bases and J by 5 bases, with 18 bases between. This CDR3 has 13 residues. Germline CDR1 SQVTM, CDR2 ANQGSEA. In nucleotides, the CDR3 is TGCAGCATTGTGAAGCAGGGAAGTTATGGCTACACCTTC. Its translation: CSIVKQGSYGYTF.

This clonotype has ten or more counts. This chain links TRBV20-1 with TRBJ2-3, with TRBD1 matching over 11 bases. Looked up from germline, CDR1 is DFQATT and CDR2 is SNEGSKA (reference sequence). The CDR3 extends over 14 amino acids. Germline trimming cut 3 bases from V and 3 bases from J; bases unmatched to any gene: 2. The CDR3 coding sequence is TGCAGTGCTAGGGGGACAGGGGGGACAGATACGCAGTATTTT. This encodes CSARGTGGTDTQYF.

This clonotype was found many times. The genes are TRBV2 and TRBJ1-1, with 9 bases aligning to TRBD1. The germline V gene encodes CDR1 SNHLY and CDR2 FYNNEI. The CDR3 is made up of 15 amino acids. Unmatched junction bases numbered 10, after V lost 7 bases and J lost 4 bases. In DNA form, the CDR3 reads TGTGCCAGCACCACACAGGGGGCACGGGGCACTGAAGCTTTCTTT. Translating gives CASTTQGARGTEAFF.

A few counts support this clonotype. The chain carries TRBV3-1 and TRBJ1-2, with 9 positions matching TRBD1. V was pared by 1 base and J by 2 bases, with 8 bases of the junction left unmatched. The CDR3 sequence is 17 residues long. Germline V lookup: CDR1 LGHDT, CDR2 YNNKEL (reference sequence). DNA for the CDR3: TGTGCCAGCAGCCAAGGAGGACAGGGGACCTTAAACTATGGCTACACCTTC. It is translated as CASSQGGQGTLNYGYTF.

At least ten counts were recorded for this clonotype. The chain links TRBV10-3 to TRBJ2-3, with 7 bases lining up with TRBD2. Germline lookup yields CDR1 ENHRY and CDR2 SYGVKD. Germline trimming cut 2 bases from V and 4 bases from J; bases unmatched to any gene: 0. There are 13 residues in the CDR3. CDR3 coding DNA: TGTGCCATCAGTGAGGGACTAGCAGATACGCAGTATTTT. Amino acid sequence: CAISEGLADTQYF.

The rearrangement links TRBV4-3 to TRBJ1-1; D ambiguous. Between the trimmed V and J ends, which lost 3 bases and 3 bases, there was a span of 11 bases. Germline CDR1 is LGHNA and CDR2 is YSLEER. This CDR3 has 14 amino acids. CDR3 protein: CASSHQHGDTEAFF. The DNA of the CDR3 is TGCGCCAGCAGCCATCAACACGGGGACACTGAAGCTTTCTTT.

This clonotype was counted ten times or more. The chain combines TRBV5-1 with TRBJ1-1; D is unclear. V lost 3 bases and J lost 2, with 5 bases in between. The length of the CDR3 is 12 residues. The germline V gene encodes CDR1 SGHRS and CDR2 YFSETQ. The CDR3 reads CASSSTNTEAFF. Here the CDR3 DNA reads TGCGCCAGCAGCTCGACTAACACTGAAGCTTTCTTT.

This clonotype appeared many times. The CDR3 bases are TGCAGTGCCCTCTCTAGCGACCCAACCTCCTACAATGAGCAGTTCTTC. It yields the protein CSALSSDPTSYNEQFF. The J gene is TRBJ2-1, the V gene TRBV20-1, with D tentatively TRBD2 (6 bases). Germline lookup yields CDR1 DFQATT and CDR2 SNEGSKA (reference sequence). Trimming stripped 6 bases from V and 0 bases from J, with 18 bases between. This CDR3 spans 16 amino acids.

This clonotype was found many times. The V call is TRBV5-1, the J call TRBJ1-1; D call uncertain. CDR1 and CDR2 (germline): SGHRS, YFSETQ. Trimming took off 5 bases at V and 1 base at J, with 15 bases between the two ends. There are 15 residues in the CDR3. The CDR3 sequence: CASSFRTGGNTEAFF. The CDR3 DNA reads TGCGCCAGCAGTTTCCGGACGGGCGGGAACACTGAAGCTTTCTTT.

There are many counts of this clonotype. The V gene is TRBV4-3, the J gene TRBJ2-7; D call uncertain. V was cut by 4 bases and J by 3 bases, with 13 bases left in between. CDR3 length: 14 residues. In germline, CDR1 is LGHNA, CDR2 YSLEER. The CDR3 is CASSREGMSYEQYF. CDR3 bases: TGCGCCAGCAGCCGAGAAGGGATGAGCTACGAGCAGTACTTC.

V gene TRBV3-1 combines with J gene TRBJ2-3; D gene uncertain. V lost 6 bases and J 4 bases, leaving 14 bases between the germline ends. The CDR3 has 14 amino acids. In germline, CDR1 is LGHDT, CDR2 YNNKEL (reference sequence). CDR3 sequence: CASRGTASSDTQYF. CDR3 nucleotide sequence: TGTGCCAGCAGAGGAACCGCCTCATCAGATACGCAGTATTTT.